This T cell receptor beta chain was identified in a study of blood T cell repertoires in COVID-19. The overall study: The study drew acute and convalescent COVID-19 samples from the United States, Italy and Spain.

Only in-frame clones appear in the TCRdb table, and some are missing; sequencing was by immunoSEQ multiplex PCR. This repertoire shows about 83,000 clones, approximately 86% found once; its top ten account for around 2.9%. The receptor comes from a woman aged 45-59 years with active or convalescent COVID-19. Sequencing was done on a sample of peripheral blood.

The CDR3: CASLDRGSYNEQFF. The DNA for the CDR3 is TGTGCCAGTTTGGACAGGGGGTCCTACAATGAGCAGTTCTTC. The V and J genes are TRBV2 and TRBJ2-1; 10 bases map to TRBD1. The length of the CDR3 is 14 residues. Germline loops: CDR1 SNHLY, CDR2 FYNNEI. The junction had 3 bases not matched to a gene; V was cut back by 9 bases and J by 1 base.